The clone carrying this T cell receptor (beta chain) was recorded only once. The sample comes from a study of blood T cell repertoires in COVID-19. Study-level information: Whether acute or convalescent, the COVID-19 samples came from the United States, Italy and Spain. PBMCs, B-cell-depleted T cells, or T cells were the source of the cDNA or gDNA that made up the material.

In the original processing: Amplification of reference gene primers provided the estimated nucleated cell counts. Here immunoSEQ multiplex PCR was the method, and the copy in TCRdb shows in-frame clones only, minus some. Clone size and the V and J calls come from that table; the DNA yielded D and trimming. The sample has about 270,000 clones, approximately 86% seen once. Sample: peripheral blood. The receptor was isolated from a woman in her late teens or twenties with acute or convalescent COVID-19.

The CDR3 here is CATSRGRGGMNTEAFF. In DNA form, the CDR3 reads TGTGCCACCAGCAGAGGGAGGGGGGGGATGAACACTGAAGCTTTCTTT. V usage is TRBV15 and J usage is TRBJ1-1; perhaps TRBD1 as D (6 bases). CDR1 and CDR2 from the germline V gene are LNHNV and YYDKDF (reference sequence). This CDR3 is built from 16 residues. The ends were cut back, 1 base at V and 0 bases at J, with 12 bases in the middle.